The clone carrying this T cell receptor beta chain was counted once. Its antigen is as yet unknown. At one end, the junction sequence differs from germline, possibly due to a read error. This CDR3 is built from 14 residues. Per the germline V gene, CDR1 is SSHAT and CDR2 is FNYEAQ (reference sequence). The data originate from a study of shared clonotypes between healthy human individuals. Overall study: Every donor yielded three CD4 naive, three CD4 memory, two CD8 naive and one CD8 memory plate.

The study's findings and limits: The low donor count limited represented genetic and exposure-history diversity. Generation of non-shared clonotypes was less probable than generation of clonotypes shared by all four donors.

Clones were sequenced by immunoSEQ multiplex PCR, and TCRdb holds only the in-frame ones, with some missing. The sample carries 2 million to 2.5 million clones, 95% recorded once. The chain couples TRBV7-7 to TRBJ2-1, with 9 bases lining up with TRBD2. The TCR comes from a man younger than 30 in good health. The sequencing sample was made of naive CD4+ T cells sorted from blood. The subset was: CD45RA+ positively selected. The CDR3 sequence is CASSPSGAYNEQFF. The CDR3, as DNA: TGTGCTAGCAGCCCTAGCGGGGCCTACAATGAGCAGTTCTTC.